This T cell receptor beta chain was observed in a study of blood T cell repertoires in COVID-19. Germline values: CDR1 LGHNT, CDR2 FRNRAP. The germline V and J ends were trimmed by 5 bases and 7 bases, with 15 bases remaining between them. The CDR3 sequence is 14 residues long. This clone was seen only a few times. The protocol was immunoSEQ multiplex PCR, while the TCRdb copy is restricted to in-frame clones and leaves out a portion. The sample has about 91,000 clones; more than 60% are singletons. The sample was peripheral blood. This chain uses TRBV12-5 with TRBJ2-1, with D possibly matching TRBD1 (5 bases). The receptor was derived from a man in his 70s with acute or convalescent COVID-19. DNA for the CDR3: TGTGCTAGTGGTCCTTCGACAGCTTTGAATGAGCAGTTCTTC. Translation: CASGPSTALNEQFF.